Shown below are 15 T cell receptor beta chains from a single sample sequenced in a study of blood T cell repertoires in COVID-19 (dated by TCRdb to between 2020 and 2021). Library prep was done by the immunoSEQ multiplex PCR assay. The table comes from immuneACCESS by way of TCRdb, which keeps in-frame sequences with V and J called. Part of the clones is missing from these tables; in studies checked, under half for an unresolved V gene and the rest for unknown reasons. The sample yields roughly 190,000 clones; 80% to 90% were counted once. The top ten hold roughly 3.7% of the sample. Sequencing was performed on peripheral blood. Source of these receptors: a man younger than 35 with active or convalescent COVID-19.

In its sample, this clone was seen a few times. This chain's CDR3 is CASSQAPSGGAGDTQYF. The CDR3 nucleotides read TGCGCCAGCAGCCAAGCCCCTAGCGGGGGGGCCGGGGATACGCAGTATTTT. The V call is TRBV4-1, the J call TRBJ2-3, with TRBD2 matching 12 bases. The CDR3 totals 17 residues. Germline trimming cut 1 base from V and 6 bases from J; bases unmatched to any gene: 8. Germline CDR1 reads MGHRA; CDR2 reads YSYEKL.

The chain is built from TRBV28 and TRBJ2-4, with TRBD2 as a possible D gene (5 bases). Germline values: CDR1 MDHEN, CDR2 SYDVKM. The V end was cut by 7 bases, the J end by 6 bases, with 19 bases between. CDR3 length equals 15 residues. This CDR3 reads CASTTVPGWGNIQYF. For the CDR3, the DNA is TGTGCCAGCACCACTGTCCCGGGGTGGGGAAACATTCAGTACTTC. Full variable domain (outside the CDR3, taken from reference TRBV28 and TRBJ2-4): DVKVTQSSRYLVKRTGEKVFLECVQDMDHENMFWYRQDPGLGLRLIYFSYDVKMKEKGDIPEGYSVSREKKERFSLILESASTNQTSMYLCASTTVPGWGNIQYFGAGTRLSVL.

The rearrangement uses TRBV19 and TRBJ1-1, with TRBD1 as a possible D gene (5 bases). V lost 1 base to trimming and J lost 5 bases, with 11 bases between them. The CDR3 covers 14 residues. Germline V gene data show CDR1 as LNHDA and CDR2 as SQIVND (reference sequence). The CDR3 DNA sequence: TGTGCCAGTAGTATAGTAGTCCGGGGGACTGAAGCTTTCTTT. Translating gives CASSIVVRGTEAFF.

The chain uses TRBV5-5 and TRBJ2-7; D is unresolved. CDR1 SGHKS and CDR2 YYEKEE come from the germline V gene (reference sequence). The CDR3 is 13 amino acids. V shed 2 bases and J shed 1 base, with 7 bases lying between them. Written as DNA, the CDR3 is TGTGCCAGCAGCTTTCCAGCGTCCTACGAGCAGTACTTC. Translation gives CASSFPASYEQYF.

J is TRBJ2-2 and V is TRBV7-2, with TRBD2 identical over 9 bases. Germline CDR1 is SGHTA and CDR2 is FQGNSA. The ends lost 5 bases at V and 2 bases at J; junction bases unmatched: 6. The CDR3 consists of 16 residues. CDR3 bases: TGTGCCAGCAGCCCCCGACTAGCGGTTAACACCGGGGAGCTGTTTTTT. This gives the protein CASSPRLAVNTGELFF.

The chain is built from TRBV5-1 and TRBJ1-1; D perhaps matches TRBD1 (5 bases). This CDR3 region has 15 residues. The ends were cut back, 3 bases at V and 0 bases at J, with 12 bases in the middle. Germline V gene lookup returns CDR1 SGHRS and CDR2 YFSETQ. CDR3 sequence reads: CASSSIGGMNTEAFF. In DNA, the CDR3 is TGCGCCAGCAGCTCGATCGGGGGAATGAACACTGAAGCTTTCTTT.

This chain connects TRBV3-1 (or the pseudogene TRBV3-2) to TRBJ2-3, with 7 positions matching TRBD2. Looked up from germline, CDR1 is LGHDT and CDR2 is YNNKEL (reference sequence). This CDR3 comprises 15 residues. With 1 base clipped from V and 1 base from J, the junction kept 2 bases outside the gene matches. The CDR3 loop reads CASSQVLAGTDTQYF. CDR3 sequence (DNA): TGTGCCAGCAGCCAAGTGCTAGCGGGCACAGATACGCAGTATTTT.

To note about this clone: The same CDR3 also results from other DNA sequences found in this sample. V usage is TRBV6-5 and J usage is TRBJ1-5; no reliable D call. V shed 6 bases and J shed 2 bases, with 8 bases lying between them. This CDR3 is 13 amino acids long. CDR1 is MNHEY and CDR2 is SVGAGI in the germline V gene. The CDR3 protein is CASRRQGNQPQHF. The CDR3 coding sequence is TGTGCCAGCAGGAGACAAGGCAATCAGCCCCAGCATTTT.

This chain links TRBV6-6 with TRBJ2-7, with 8 bases fitting TRBD2. The CDR3 consists of 15 residues. Germline trimming cut 0 bases from V and 3 bases from J; bases unmatched to any gene: 4. Germline V lookup: CDR1 MNHNY, CDR2 SVGAGI (reference sequence). The CDR3 here is CASSYSELAVYEQYV. The CDR3 DNA is TGTGCCAGCAGTTACTCGGAACTAGCGGTCTACGAGCAGTACGTC.

The rearrangement uses TRBV28 and TRBJ1-1; 10 bases fit TRBD1. The CDR3 is 20 residues long. Looked up from germline, CDR1 is MDHEN and CDR2 is SYDVKM. V dropped 2 bases and J dropped 6; count of bases not matched to a gene: 21. Here the CDR3 reads CASSLRGQGLAGIWGPEAFF. As DNA, the CDR3 is TGTGCCAGCAGTTTAAGGGGACAGGGGCTGGCGGGGATTTGGGGCCCTGAAGCTTTCTTT.

The chain recombines TRBV27 with TRBJ1-2; D is perhaps TRBD1 (5 bases). CDR3 length: 15 amino acids. V was pared by 5 bases and J by 3 bases, with 16 bases between. Germline V gene data show CDR1 as MNHEY and CDR2 as SMNVEV (reference sequence). As DNA, the CDR3 is TGTGCCAGCAGTCCTTCCAGGGAACTGCACTATGGCTACACCTTC. It specifies CASSPSRELHYGYTF.

The chain carries TRBV25-1 and TRBJ2-4; a possible D gene is TRBD2 (6 bases). The CDR3 sequence is 16 residues long. CDR1 MGHDK and CDR2 SYGVNS come from the germline V gene. V shed 5 bases and J shed 6 bases, with 20 bases lying between them. CDR3 DNA: TGTGCCAGCAGTACAGTCGTCCCGGGGGTTAGAAACATTCAGTACTTC. It encodes CASSTVVPGVRNIQYF. The full variable domain, with the rest looked up from reference TRBV25-1 and TRBJ2-4, is EADIYQTPRYLVIGTGKKITLECSQTMGHDKMYWYQQDPGMELHLIHYSYGVNSTEKGDLSSESTVSRIRTEHFPLTLESARPSHTSQYLCASSTVVPGVRNIQYFGAGTRLSVL.

The rearrangement joins TRBV19 to TRBJ2-7; perhaps TRBD2 as D (6 bases). There are 14 residues in the CDR3. The ends were cut back, 4 bases at V and 6 bases at J, with 16 bases in the middle. Germline values: CDR1 LNHDA, CDR2 SQIVND (reference sequence). CDR3 in amino acids: CASSTHILASEQYF. The CDR3 coding sequence is TGTGCCAGTAGTACCCACATCCTAGCGTCCGAGCAGTACTTC.

The CDR3 nucleotides read TGTGCCACCCAGACAGGTCGCTACTATGGCTACACCTTC. Encoded protein: CATQTGRYYGYTF. The chain is built from TRBV10-3 and TRBJ1-2; tentative D call: TRBD1 (6 bases). V lost 10 bases, J lost 3 bases, and 15 bases lay in between. This CDR3 has 13 amino acids. Germline values: CDR1 ENHRY, CDR2 SYGVKD.

This chain links TRBV7-9 with TRBJ2-7, with unresolved D. The germline CDR1 and CDR2 sequences are SEHNR and FQNEAQ (reference sequence). The CDR3 runs 13 residues. Trimming left V 2 bases short and J 2 bases short, with 7 bases between. Here the CDR3 reads CASSLIPAYEQYV. The CDR3 DNA reads as TGTGCCAGCAGCTTAATCCCAGCCTACGAGCAGTACGTC.